These T cell receptor beta chains were read from a single sample in a study of OX40 agonist ivuxolimab in advanced cancers. Sequenced by immunoSEQ multiplex PCR; TCRdb stores in-frame clones only, minus some. The data show around 88,000 clones, around 92% seen once. The sequenced sample was CD4+ or CD8+ T cells sorted from blood, obtained in a trial of the OX40 agonist ivuxolimab. These receptors all stem from an adult with an advanced solid tumor such as melanoma, head and neck, liver or kidney cancer. CDR3s include the opening cysteine and the closing phenylalanine or tryptophan. A D gene is named only where the DNA matches it firmly.

V,J,D,DNA,CDR3
TRBV5-4,TRBJ2-7,TRBD1,TGTGCCAGCAGCCCAGGGGACAGGGAAAGGTACGAGCAGTACTTC,CASSPGDRERYEQYF
TRBV6-1,TRBJ2-7,TRBD1,TGTGCCAGCAGGCAGGGACAGGGCCTACCCTACGAGCAGTACTTC,CASRQGQGLPYEQYF
TRBV6-1,TRBJ2-5,.,TGTGCCAGCGGCGGGACGTACCAAGAGACCCAGTACTTC,CASGGTYQETQYF
TRBV2,TRBJ2-7,.,TGTGCCAGCAAGGGTTCGGGGGAGCAGTACTTC,CASKGSGEQYF
TRBV6-1,TRBJ1-1,.,TGTGCCAGCAGTGAAGAGGGGACTCATGGCACTGAAGCTTTCTTT,CASSEEGTHGTEAFF
TRBV12-5,TRBJ1-4,.,TGTGCTAGTGGCTTGAATGAAAAACTGTTTTTT,CASGLNEKLFF
TRBV5-6,TRBJ2-5,TRBD2,TGTGCCAGCAGCTTCGGCTGGGGGGGGGAAGAGACCCAGTACTTC,CASSFGWGGEETQYF
TRBV6-1,TRBJ1-1,TRBD1,TGTGCCAGCAGAGTGGACAGGCGTGAGAACACTGAAGCTTTCTTT,CASRVDRRENTEAFF
TRBV5-1,TRBJ2-3,.,TGCGCCAGCAACGGGGGACTCACAGATACGCAGTATTTT,CASNGGLTDTQYF
TRBV2,TRBJ2-7,.,TGTGCCAGCAGTAGGGGGTTCACCTACGAGCAGTACTTC,CASSRGFTYEQYF
TRBV6-5,TRBJ1-1,.,TGTGCCAGCAGTTACCCCGGACGGAACACTGAAGCTTTCTTT,CASSYPGRNTEAFF
TRBV27,TRBJ2-3,TRBD2,TGTGCCAGCCGGTTGGAGCCGGGACTATCCACAGATACGCAGTATTTT,CASRLEPGLSTDTQYF
TRBV10-3,TRBJ1-5,.,TGTGCCATCAGTGATGTTCTAGGGAATCAGCCCCAGCATTTT,CAISDVLGNQPQHF
TRBV6-1,TRBJ2-2,.,TGTGCCAGCAGTGAACTGTATATGGTCGGGGAGCTGTTTTTT,CASSELYMVGELFF
TRBV6-5,TRBJ1-2,.,TGTGCCAGCAGTTCCCGCCGCTATGGCTACACCTTC,CASSSRRYGYTF
TRBV30,TRBJ2-3,.,TGTGCCTGGAGTATTCGTAGCACAGATACGCAGTATTTT,CAWSIRSTDTQYF